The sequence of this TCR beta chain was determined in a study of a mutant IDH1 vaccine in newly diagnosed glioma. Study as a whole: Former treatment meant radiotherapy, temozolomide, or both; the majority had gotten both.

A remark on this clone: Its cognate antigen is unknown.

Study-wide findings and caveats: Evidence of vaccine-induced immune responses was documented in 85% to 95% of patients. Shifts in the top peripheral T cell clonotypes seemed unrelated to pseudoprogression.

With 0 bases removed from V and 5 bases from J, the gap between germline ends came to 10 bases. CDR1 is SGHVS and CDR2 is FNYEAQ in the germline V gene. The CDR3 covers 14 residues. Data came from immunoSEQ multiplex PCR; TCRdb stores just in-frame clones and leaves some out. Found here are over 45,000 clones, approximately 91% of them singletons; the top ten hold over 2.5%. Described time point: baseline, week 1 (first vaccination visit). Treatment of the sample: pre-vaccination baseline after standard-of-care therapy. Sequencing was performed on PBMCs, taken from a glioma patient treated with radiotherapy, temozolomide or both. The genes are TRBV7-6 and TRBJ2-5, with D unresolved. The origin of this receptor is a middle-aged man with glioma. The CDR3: CASSLAYGRETQYF. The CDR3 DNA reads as TGTGCCAGCAGCTTAGCGTACGGGCGGGAGACCCAGTACTTC.